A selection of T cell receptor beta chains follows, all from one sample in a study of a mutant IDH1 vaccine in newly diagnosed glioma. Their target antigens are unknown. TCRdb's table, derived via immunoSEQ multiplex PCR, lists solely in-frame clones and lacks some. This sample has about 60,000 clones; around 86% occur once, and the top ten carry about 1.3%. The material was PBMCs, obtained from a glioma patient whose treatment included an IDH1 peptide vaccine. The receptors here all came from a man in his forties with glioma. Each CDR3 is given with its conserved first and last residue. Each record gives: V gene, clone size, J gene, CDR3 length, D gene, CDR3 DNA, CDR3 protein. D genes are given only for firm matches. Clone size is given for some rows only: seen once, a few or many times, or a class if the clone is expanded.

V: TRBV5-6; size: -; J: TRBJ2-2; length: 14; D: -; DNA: TGTGCCAGCAGCTTAGAGGGGGTAACCGGGGAGCTGTTTTTT; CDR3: CASSLEGVTGELFF
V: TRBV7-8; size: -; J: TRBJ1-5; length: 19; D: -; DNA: TGTGCCAGCAGCTCTGACGAGGTGGGACAAATGTATAGCAATCAGCCCCAGCATTTT; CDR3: CASSSDEVGQMYSNQPQHF
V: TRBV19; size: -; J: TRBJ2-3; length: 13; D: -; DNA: TGTGCCAGTAGTATATTGTTCCAAGATACGCAGTATTTT; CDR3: CASSILFQDTQYF
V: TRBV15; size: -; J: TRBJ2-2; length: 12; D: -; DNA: TGTGCCACCAGCAGTGGTTACGGGGAGCTGTTTTTT; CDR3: CATSSGYGELFF
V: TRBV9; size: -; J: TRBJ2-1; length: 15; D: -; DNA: TGTGCCAGCAGCGGCGACCAGGGCTCCTACAATGAGCAGTTCTTC; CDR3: CASSGDQGSYNEQFF
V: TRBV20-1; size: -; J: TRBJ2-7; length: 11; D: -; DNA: TGCAGTGCTAGAGTGATGGGCGAGCAGTACTTC; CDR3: CSARVMGEQYF
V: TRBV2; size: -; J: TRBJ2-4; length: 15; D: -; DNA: TGTGCCAGCAGGACTAGGGTCCTAGCCAAAAACATTCAGTACTTC; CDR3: CASRTRVLAKNIQYF
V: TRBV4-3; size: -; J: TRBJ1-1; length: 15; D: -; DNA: TGCGCCAGCAGCCGTGGTAGGGGCAGGAACACTGAAGCTTTCTTT; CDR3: CASSRGRGRNTEAFF
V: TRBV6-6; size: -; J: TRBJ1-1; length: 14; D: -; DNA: TGTGCCAGCAGTTACCCCTCCAGGAACACTGAAGCTTTCTTT; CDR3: CASSYPSRNTEAFF
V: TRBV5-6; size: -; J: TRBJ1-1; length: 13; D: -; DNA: TGTGCCAGCAGCTTAGGGAGGGACACTGAAGCTTTCTTT; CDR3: CASSLGRDTEAFF
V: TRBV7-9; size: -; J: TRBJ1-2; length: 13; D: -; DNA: TGTGCCAGCAGCTTAGTTTCGACATTTGGCTACACCTTC; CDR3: CASSLVSTFGYTF
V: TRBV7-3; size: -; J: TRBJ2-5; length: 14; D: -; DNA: TGTGCCAGCAGCTTAACCGGGTTTGGGGAGACCCAGTACTTC; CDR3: CASSLTGFGETQYF
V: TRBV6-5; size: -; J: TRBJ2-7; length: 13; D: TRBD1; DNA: TGTGCCAGCGCTACAGGGGGGCTTTACGAGCAGTACTTC; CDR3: CASATGGLYEQYF
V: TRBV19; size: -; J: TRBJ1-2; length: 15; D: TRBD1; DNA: TGTGCCAGTATCAAGGTGGGACAGGGCGTAAGTGGCTACACCTTC; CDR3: CASIKVGQGVSGYTF
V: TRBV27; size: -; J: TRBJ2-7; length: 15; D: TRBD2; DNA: TGTGCCAGCTTCCCTTTCGCGGGAGGGCCTTCAGAGCAGTACTTC; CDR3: CASFPFAGGPSEQYF
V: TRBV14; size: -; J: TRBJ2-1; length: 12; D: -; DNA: TGTGCCAGCAGCCAAGGTGTGTGGGAGCAGTTCTTC; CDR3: CASSQGVWEQFF
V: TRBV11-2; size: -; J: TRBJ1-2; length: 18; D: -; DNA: TGTGCCAGCAGCTTAGATCGAAGCCCGCACGGACAGTCTTATGGCTACACCTTC; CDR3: CASSLDRSPHGQSYGYTF
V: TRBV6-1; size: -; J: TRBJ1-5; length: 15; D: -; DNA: TGTGCCAGCGTGGTCACCGGTTGGAGCAATCAGCCCCAGCATTTT; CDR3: CASVVTGWSNQPQHF
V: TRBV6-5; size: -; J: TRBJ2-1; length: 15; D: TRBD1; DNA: TGTGCCAGCAGTAACACCCTCACAGGGGTTGGTGAGCAGTTCTTC; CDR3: CASSNTLTGVGEQFF
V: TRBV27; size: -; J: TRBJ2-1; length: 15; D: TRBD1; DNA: TGTGCCAGCAGTTCCGACAGGGTAGGACTCAATGAGCAGTTCTTC; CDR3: CASSSDRVGLNEQFF
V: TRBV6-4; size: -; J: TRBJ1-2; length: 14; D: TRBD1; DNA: TGTGCCAGCAGTGAGGGACAGGGGATTGATGGCTACACCTTC; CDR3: CASSEGQGIDGYTF
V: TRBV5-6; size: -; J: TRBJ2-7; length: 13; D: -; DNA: TGTGCCAGCAGCACAGGGTTAGGCTACGAGCAGTACTTC; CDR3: CASSTGLGYEQYF
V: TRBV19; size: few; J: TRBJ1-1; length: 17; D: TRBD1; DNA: TGTGCCAGTAGCCACGCGGGACAGGGGATTATGAACACTGAAGCTTTCTTT; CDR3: CASSHAGQGIMNTEAFF
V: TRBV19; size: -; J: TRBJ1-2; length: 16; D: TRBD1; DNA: TGTGCCAGTAGTCCACCCGGACAGGGGGGTAACTATGGCTACACCTTC; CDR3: CASSPPGQGGNYGYTF
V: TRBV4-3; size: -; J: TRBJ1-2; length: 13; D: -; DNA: TGCGCCAGCAGCCCGGAGAACAGGGCTGGCTACACCTTC; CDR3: CASSPENRAGYTF
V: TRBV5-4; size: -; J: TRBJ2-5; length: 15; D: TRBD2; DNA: TGTGCCAGCAGAAAGGACGGCGGGAGAGGGGAGACCCAGTACTTC; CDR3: CASRKDGGRGETQYF
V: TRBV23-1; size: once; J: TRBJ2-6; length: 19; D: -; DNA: TGCGCCAGCACCCTCGAGACAGGATTTTTTTCCTCTGGGGCCAACGTCCTGACTTTC; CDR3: CASTLETGFFSSGANVLTF
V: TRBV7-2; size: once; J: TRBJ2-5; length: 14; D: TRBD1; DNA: TGTGCCAGCAGCCCACAGGGGGCCCAAGAGACCCAGTACTTC; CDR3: CASSPQGAQETQYF
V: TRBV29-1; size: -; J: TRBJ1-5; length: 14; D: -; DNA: TGCAGCGTTGAGTCCGGGAAGGATGGTCAGCCCCAGCATTTT; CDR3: CSVESGKDGQPQHF
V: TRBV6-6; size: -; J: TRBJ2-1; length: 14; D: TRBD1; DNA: TGTGCCAGCAGCTGGACAGGGGGCACGAATGAGCAGTTCTTC; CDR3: CASSWTGGTNEQFF
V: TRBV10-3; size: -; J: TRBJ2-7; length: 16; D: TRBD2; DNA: TGTGCCATCAGTGAACTAGCGGGAGCTTCGTCCTACGAGCAGTACTTC; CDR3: CAISELAGASSYEQYF
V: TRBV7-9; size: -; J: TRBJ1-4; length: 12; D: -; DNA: TGTGCCAGCAGCGACCCCGGGGAAAAACTGTTTTTT; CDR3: CASSDPGEKLFF
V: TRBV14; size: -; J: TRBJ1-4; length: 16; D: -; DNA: TGTGCCAGCAGCCTTAACCCCGTGGGGGGGCGTGAAAAACTGTTTTTT; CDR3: CASSLNPVGGREKLFF
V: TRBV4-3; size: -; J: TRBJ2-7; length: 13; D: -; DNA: TGCGCCAGCAGCCATGGACTATACTACGAGCAGTACTTC; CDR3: CASSHGLYYEQYF
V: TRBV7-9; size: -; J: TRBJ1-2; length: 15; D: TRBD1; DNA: TGTGCCAGCAGCTTACGGCTTGTGAGGGGGCTTGGCTACACCTTC; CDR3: CASSLRLVRGLGYTF
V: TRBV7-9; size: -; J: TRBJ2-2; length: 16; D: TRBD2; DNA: TGTGCCAGCAGCTTGACGGGAGGAACAGGCGCCGGGGAGCTGTTTTTT; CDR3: CASSLTGGTGAGELFF